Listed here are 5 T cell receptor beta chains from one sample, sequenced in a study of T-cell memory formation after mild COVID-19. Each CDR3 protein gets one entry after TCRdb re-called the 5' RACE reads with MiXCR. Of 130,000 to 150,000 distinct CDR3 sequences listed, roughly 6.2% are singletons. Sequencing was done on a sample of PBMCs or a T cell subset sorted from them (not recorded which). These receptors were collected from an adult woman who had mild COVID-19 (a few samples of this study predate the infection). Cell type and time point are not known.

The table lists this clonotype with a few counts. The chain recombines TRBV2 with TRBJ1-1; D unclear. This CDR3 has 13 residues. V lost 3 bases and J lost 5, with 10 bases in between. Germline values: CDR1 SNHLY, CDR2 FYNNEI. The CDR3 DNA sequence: TGTGCCAGCAGTGACGGCTTCCCTACTGAAGCTTTCTTT. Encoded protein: CASSDGFPTEAFF.

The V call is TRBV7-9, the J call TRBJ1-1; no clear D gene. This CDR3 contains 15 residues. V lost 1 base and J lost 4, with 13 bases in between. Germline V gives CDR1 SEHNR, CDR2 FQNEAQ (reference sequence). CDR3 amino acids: CASSLGGSDGTEAFF. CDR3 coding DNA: TGTGCCAGCAGCTTAGGAGGGTCGGACGGCACTGAAGCTTTCTTT.

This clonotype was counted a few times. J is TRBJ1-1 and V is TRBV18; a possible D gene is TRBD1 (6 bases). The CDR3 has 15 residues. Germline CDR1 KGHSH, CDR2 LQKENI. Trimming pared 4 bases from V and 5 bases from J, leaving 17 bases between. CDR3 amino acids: CASSQNTRRGTEAFF. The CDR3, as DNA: TGTGCCAGCTCACAAAATACCAGGAGGGGGACTGAAGCTTTCTTT. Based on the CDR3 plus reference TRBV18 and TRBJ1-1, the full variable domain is NAGVMQNPRHLVRRRGQEARLRCSPMKGHSHVYWYRQLPEEGLKFMVYLQKENIIDESGMPKERFSAEFPKEGPSILRIQQVVRGDSAAYFCASSQNTRRGTEAFFGQGTRLTVV.

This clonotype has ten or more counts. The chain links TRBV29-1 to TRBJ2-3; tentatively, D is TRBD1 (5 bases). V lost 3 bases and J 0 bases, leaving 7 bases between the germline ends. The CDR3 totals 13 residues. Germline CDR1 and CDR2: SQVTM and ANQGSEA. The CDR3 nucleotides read TGCAGCGTTGAGACAGCTAGCACAGATACGCAGTATTTT. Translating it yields CSVETASTDTQYF.

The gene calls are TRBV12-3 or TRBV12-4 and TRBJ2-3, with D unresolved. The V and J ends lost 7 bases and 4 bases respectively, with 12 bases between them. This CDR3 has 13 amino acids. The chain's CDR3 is CASNTAKADTQYF. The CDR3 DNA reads TGTGCCAGCAACACCGCGAAGGCAGATACGCAGTATTTT.